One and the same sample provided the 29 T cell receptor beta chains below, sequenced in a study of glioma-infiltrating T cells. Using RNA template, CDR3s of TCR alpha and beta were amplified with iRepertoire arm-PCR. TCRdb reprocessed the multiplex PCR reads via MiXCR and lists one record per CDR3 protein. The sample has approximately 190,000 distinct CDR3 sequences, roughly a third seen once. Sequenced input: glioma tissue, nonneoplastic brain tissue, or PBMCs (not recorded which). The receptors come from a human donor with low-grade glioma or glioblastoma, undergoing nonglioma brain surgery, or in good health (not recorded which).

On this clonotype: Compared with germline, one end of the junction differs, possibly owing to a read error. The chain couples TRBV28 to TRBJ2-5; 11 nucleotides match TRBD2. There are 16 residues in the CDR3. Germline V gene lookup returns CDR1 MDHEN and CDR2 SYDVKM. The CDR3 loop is CASIPISGRAQDTQYF. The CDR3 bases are TGTGCCAGCATCCCTATTAGCGGGAGGGCCCAAGATACCCAGTACTTC.

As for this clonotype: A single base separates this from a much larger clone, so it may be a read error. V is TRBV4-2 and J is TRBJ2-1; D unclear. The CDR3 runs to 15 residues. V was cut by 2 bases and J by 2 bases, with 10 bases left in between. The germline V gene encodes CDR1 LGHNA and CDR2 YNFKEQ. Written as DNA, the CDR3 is TGTGCCAGCAGCCAATATTCGGGTACCTACAATGAGCAGTTCTTC. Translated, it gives CASSQYSGTYNEQFF.

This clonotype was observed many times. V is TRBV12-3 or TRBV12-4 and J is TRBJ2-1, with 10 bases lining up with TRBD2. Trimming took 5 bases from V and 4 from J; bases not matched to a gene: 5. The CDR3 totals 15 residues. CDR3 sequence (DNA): TGTGCCAGCAGTCCGAAGACTAGCGGGTACAATGAGCAGTTCTTC. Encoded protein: CASSPKTSGYNEQFF.

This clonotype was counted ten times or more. CDR3 protein: CASSLAESSTDTQYF. In DNA, the CDR3 is TGTGCCAGCAGTTTAGCGGAATCTAGCACAGATACGCAGTATTTT. The chain has TRBV6-1 and TRBJ2-3, with D possibly being TRBD2 (6 bases). The CDR3 totals 15 residues. Germline assignment: CDR1 MNHNS and CDR2 SASEGT. Trimming shortened V by 5 bases and J by 0 bases, and 12 bases separated the two germline ends.

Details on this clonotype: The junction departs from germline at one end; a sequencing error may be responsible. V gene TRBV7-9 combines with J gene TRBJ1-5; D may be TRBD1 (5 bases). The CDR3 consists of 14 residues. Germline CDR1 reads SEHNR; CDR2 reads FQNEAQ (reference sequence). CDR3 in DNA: TGTGCCGGCAGCTTAGCGCTGGGGGGTGAGCCCCAGCGTTTT. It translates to CAGSLALGGEPQRF.

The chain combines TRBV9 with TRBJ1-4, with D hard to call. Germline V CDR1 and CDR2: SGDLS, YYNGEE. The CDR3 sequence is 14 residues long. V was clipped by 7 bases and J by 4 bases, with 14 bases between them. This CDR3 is CASADGSVNEKLFF. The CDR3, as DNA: TGTGCCAGCGCGGACGGGAGTGTTAATGAAAAACTGTTTTTT.

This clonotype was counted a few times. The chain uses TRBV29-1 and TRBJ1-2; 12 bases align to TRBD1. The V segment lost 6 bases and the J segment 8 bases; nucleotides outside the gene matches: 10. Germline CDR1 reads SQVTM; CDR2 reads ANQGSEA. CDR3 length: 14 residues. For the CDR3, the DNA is TGCAGCGTGAGGGAGGGACAGGGGGCTCGGGGCTACACCTTC. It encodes CSVREGQGARGYTF.

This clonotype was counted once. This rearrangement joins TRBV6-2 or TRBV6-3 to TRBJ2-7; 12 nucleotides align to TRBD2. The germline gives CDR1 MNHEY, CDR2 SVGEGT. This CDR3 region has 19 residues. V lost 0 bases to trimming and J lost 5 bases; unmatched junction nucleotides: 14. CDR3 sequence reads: CASSYSTSGSRGRGHEQYF. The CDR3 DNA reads TGTGCCAGCAGTTACTCGACTAGCGGGAGCCGAGGGAGGGGACACGAGCAGTACTTC.

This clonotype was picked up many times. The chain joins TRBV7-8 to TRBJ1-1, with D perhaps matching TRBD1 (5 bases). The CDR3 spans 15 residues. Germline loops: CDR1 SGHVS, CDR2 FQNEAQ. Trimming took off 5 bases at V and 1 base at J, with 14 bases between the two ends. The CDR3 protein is CASSPAGQGNTEAFF. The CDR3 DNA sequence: TGTGCCAGCAGCCCGGCGGGGCAGGGGAACACTGAAGCTTTCTTT.

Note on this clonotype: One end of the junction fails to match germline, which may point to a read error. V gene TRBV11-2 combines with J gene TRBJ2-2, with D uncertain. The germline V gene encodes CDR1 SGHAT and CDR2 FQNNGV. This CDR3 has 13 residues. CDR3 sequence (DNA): TGTGTCAGCAGCTTAGATAGTACCGGGGAGCTGTTTTTT. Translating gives CVSSLDSTGELFF.

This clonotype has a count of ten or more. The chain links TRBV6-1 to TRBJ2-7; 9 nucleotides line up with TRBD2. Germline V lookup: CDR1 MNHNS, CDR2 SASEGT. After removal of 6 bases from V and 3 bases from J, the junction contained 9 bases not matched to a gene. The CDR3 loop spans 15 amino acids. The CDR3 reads CASRSIAGAFYEQYF. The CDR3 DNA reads TGTGCCAGCAGAAGCATAGCGGGAGCCTTCTACGAGCAGTACTTC.

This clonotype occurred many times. CDR3 loop: CASSSPADYEQYF. The CDR3 nucleotides read TGTGCCAGCAGTTCCCCCGCTGACTACGAGCAGTACTTC. The rearrangement joins TRBV6-1 to TRBJ2-7; D is undetermined. The CDR3 is made up of 13 amino acids. CDR1 and CDR2 from the germline V gene are MNHNS and SASEGT. V shed 5 bases and J shed 3 bases, with 11 bases lying between them.

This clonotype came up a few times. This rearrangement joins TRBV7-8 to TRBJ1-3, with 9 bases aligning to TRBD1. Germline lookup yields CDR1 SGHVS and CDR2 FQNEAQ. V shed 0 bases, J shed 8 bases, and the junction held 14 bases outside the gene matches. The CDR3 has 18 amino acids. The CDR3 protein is CASSLAGFGTGGGDTIYF. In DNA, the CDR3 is TGTGCCAGCAGCTTAGCGGGGTTTGGAACAGGGGGCGGCGACACCATATATTTT. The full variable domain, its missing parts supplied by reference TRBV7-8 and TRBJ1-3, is GAGVSQSPRYKVAKRGQDVALRCDPISGHVSLFWYQQALGQGPEFLTYFQNEAQLDKSGLPSDRFFAERPEGSVSTLKIQRTQQEDSAVYLCASSLAGFGTGGGDTIYFGEGSWLTVV.

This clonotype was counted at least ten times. In nucleotides, the CDR3 is TGTGCCAGCAGGTATAGGGACAGTCTCTCCTACGAGCAGTACTTC. This translates into CASRYRDSLSYEQYF. The chain joins TRBV27 to TRBJ2-7; 7 nucleotides align to TRBD1. Per the germline V gene, CDR1 is MNHEY and CDR2 is SMNVEV (reference sequence). The CDR3 covers 15 residues. V dropped 6 bases and J dropped 0; count of bases not matched to a gene: 8.

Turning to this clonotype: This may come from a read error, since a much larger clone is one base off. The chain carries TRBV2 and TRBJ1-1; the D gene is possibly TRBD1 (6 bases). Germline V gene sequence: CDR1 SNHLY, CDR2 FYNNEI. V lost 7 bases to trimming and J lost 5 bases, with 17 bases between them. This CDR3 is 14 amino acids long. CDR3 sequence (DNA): TGTGCCAGCAAACGGACAGAGTCGGGGACTGAAGCTTTCTTT. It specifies CASKRTESGTEAFF.

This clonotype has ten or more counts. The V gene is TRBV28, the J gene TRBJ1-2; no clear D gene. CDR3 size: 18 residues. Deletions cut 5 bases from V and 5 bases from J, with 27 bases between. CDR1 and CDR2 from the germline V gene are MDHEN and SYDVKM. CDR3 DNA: TGTGCCAGCAGTATTGATATTCCCAGCAGTCCGGAAGATTATGGCTACACCTTC. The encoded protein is CASSIDIPSSPEDYGYTF.

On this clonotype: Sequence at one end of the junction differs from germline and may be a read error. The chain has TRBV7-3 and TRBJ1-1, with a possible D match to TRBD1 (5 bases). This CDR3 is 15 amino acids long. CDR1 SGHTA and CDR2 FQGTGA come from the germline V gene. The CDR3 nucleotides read TGTGCCAGCAGTCTAGCGGGACCCGACACCGGGGAGATGTTTTTT. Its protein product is CASSLAGPDTGEMFF.

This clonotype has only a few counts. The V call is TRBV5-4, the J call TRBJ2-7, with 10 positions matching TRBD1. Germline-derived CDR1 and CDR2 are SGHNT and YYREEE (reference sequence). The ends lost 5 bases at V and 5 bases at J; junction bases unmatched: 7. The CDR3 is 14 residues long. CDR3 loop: CASRYDRGQDEQYF. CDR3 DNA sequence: TGTGCCAGCAGGTACGACAGGGGGCAGGACGAGCAGTACTTC.

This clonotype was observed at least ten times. CDR3 region: CSARTGRYEQYF. The CDR3 bases are TGCAGTGCTCGAACGGGCCGCTACGAGCAGTACTTC. V usage is TRBV20-1 and J usage is TRBJ2-7, with D uncertain. CDR1 is DFQATT, CDR2 SNEGSKA, per germline (reference sequence). Trimming took off 5 bases at V and 3 bases at J, with 11 bases between the two ends. The CDR3 contains 12 residues.

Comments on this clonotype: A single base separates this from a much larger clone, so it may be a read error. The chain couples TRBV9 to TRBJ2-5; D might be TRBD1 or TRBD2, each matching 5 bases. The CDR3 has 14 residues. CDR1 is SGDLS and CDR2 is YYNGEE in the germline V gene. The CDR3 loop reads CASSVTGSGETQHF. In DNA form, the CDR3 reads TGTGCCAGCAGCGTAACAGGCTCCGGGGAGACCCAGCACTTC.

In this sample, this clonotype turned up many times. For the CDR3, the DNA is TGCGCCAGCAGCCAGGACTCTAGCGGGGGGACTTACGAGCAGTACTTC. Protein product: CASSQDSSGGTYEQYF. V usage is TRBV4-1 and J usage is TRBJ2-7; 11 bases are shared with TRBD2. CDR3 length: 16 residues. V lost 3 bases and J lost 4; bases outside the gene matches: 8. Germline V gene data show CDR1 as MGHRA and CDR2 as YSYEKL.

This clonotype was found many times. The CDR3 region has the DNA TGTGCCAGCACCACTTACACTGAAGCTTTCTTT. Translation: CASTTYTEAFF. This rearrangement joins TRBV28 to TRBJ1-1; unclear D gene. Germline V CDR1 and CDR2: MDHEN, SYDVKM. The V gene lost 7 bases and the J gene lost 3 bases, with 6 bases spanning the gap. CDR3 size: 11 residues.

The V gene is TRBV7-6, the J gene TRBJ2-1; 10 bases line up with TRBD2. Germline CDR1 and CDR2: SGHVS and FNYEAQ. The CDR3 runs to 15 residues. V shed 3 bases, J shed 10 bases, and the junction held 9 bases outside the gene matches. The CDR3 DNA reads TGTGCCAGCAGCTTCTCTAGCGGGAGCTACGACGAGCAGTTCTTC. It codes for CASSFSSGSYDEQFF.

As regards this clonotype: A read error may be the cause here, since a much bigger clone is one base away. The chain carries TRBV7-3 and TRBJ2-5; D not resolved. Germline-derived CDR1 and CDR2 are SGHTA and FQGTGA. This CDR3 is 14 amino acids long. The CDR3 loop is CTSSPSNSIPAQYF. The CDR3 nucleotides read TGTACCAGCAGCCCAAGTAACAGCATTCCGGCACAGTACTTC. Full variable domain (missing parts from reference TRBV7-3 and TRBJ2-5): GAGVSQTPSNKVTEKGKYVELRCDPISGHTALYWYRQSLGQGPEFLIYFQGTGAADDSGLPNDRFFAVRPEGSVSTLKIQRTERGDSAVYLCTSSPSNSIPAQYFGPGTRLLVL.

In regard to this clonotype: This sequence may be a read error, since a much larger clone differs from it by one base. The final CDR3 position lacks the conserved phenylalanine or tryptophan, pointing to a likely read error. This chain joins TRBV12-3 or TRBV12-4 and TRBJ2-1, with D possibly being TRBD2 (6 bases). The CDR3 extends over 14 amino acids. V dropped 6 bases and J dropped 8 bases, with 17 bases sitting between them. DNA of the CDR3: TGTGCCAGCAGCCCGGGGGTAAGGGGCTATGAGCAGTTCCTC. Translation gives CASSPGVRGYEQFL.

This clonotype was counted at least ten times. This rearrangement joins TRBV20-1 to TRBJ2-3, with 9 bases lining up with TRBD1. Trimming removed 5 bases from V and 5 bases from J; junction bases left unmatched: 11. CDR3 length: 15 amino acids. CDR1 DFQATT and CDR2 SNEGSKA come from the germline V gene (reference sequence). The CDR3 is CSAAVTGGYGDTQYF. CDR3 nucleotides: TGCAGTGCTGCCGTTACAGGGGGCTACGGAGATACGCAGTATTTT.

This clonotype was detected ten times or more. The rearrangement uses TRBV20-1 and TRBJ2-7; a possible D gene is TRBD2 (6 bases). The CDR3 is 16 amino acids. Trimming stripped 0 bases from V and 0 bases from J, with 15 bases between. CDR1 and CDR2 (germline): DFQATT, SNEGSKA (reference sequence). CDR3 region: CSARDMDGRFSYEQYF. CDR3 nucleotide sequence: TGCAGTGCTAGAGATATGGACGGGAGATTCTCCTACGAGCAGTACTTC.

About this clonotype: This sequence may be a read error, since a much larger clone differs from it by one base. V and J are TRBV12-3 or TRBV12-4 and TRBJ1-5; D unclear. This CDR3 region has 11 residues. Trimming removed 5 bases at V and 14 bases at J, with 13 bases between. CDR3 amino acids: CASSHSLAKHF. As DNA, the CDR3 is TGTGCCAGCAGTCATTCGCTAGCCAAGCATTTT.

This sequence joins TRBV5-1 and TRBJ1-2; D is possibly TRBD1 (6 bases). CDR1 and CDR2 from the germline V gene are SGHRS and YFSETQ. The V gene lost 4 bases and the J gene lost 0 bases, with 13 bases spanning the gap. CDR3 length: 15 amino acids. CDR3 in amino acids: CASSAGQPANYGYTF. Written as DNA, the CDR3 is TGCGCCAGCAGCGCGGGACAACCTGCTAACTATGGCTACACCTTC.